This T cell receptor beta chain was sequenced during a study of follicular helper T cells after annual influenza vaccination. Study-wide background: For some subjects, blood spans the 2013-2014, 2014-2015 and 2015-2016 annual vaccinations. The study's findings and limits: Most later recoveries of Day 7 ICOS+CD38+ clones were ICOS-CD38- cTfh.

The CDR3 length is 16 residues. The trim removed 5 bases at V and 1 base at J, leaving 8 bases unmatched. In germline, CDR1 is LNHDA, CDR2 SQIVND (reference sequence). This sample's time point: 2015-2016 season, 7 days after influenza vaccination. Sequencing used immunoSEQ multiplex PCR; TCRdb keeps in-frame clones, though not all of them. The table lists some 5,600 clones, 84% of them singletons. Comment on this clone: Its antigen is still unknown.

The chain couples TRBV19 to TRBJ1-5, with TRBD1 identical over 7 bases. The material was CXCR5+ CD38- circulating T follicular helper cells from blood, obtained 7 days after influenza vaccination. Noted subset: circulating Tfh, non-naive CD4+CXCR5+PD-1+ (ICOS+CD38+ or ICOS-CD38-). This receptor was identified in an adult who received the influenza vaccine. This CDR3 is CASSPAGGASNQPQHF. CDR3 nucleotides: TGTGCCAGTAGTCCCGCAGGGGGAGCCAGCAATCAGCCCCAGCATTTT.